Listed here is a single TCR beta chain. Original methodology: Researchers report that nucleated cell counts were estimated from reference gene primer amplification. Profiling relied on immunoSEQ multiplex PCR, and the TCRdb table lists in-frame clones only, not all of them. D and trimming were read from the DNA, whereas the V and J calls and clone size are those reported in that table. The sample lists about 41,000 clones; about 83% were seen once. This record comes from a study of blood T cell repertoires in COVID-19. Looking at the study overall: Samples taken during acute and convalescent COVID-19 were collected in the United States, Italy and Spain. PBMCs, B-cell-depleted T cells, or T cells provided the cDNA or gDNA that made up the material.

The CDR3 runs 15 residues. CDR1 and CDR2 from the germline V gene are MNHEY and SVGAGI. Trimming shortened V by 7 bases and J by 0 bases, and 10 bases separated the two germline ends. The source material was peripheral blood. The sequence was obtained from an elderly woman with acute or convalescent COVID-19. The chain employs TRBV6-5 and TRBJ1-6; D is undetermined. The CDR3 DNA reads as TGTGCCAGCATGAAAGCGAGCTCCTATAATTCACCCCTCCACTTT. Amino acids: CASMKASSYNSPLHF.